This T cell receptor (beta chain) emerged from a study of blood T cell repertoires in COVID-19. Whole-study context: From the United States, Italy and Spain came samples of acute and convalescent COVID-19.

Authors' processing steps: Reference gene primer amplification in the assay estimated nucleated cell counts. Some clones are missing from TCRdb's copy, which holds only in-frame ones; the method was immunoSEQ multiplex PCR. The DNA gave D and trimming, while V, J and clone size come from that table. This sample carries about 140,000 clones, approximately 90% of them seen once, and the ten largest clones take roughly 2.5%. The sample consisted of peripheral blood. The sequence derives from a human donor with COVID-19, enrolled during active disease. The donor label of this sample is uncertain.

The CDR3 coding sequence is TGTGCCAGCTCACCAGACCGGGGGTCCTACGAGCAGTACTTC. It specifies CASSPDRGSYEQYF. V gene TRBV18 combines with J gene TRBJ2-7; tentative D call: TRBD2 (6 bases). This CDR3 region has 14 residues. CDR1 is KGHSH, CDR2 LQKENI, per germline. V lost 2 bases to trimming and J lost 1 base, with 9 bases between them.